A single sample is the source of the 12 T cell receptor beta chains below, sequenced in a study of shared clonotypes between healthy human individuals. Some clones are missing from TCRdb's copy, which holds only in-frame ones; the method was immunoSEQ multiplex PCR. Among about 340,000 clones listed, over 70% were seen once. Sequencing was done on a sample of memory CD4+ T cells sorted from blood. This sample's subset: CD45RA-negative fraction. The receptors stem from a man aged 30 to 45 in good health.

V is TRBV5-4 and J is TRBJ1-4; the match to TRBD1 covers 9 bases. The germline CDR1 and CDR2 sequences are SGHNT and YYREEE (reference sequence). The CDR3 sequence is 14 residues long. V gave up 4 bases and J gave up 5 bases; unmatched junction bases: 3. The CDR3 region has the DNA TGTGCCAGCAGCCCGACAGGGGGGAATGAAAAACTGTTTTTT. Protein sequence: CASSPTGGNEKLFF.

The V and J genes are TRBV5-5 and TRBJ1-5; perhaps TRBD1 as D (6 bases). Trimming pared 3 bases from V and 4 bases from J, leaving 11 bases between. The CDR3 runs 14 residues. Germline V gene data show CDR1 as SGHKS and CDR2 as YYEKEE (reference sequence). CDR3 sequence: CASSSDRINQPQHF. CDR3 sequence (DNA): TGTGCCAGCAGCTCGGACAGAATTAATCAGCCCCAGCATTTT.

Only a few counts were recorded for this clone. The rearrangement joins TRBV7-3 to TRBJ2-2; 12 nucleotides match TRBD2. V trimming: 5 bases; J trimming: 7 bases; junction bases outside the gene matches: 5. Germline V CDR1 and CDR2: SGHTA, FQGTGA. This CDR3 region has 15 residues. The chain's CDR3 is CASSLRTSGNGELFF. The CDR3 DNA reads TGTGCCAGCAGCCTACGGACTAGCGGGAACGGGGAGCTGTTTTTT.

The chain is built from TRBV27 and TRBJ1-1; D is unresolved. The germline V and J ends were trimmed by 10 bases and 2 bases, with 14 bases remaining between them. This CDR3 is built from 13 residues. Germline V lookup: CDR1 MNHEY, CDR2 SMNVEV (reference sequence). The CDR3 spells CATGSRFNTEAFF. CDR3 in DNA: TGTGCCACGGGCAGCCGCTTTAACACTGAAGCTTTCTTT.

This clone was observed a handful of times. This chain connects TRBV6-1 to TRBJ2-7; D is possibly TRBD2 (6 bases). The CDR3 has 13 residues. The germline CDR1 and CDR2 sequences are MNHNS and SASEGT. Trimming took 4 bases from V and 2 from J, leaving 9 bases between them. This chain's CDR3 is CASSVEGAYEQYF. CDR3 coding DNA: TGTGCCAGCAGTGTGGAGGGTGCCTACGAGCAGTACTTC.

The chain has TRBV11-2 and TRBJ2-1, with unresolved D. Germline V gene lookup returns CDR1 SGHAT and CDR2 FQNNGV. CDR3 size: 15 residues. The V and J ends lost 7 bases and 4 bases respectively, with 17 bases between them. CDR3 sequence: CASTPNPSPYNEQFF. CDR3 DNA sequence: TGTGCCAGCACCCCGAACCCCTCTCCATACAATGAGCAGTTCTTC.

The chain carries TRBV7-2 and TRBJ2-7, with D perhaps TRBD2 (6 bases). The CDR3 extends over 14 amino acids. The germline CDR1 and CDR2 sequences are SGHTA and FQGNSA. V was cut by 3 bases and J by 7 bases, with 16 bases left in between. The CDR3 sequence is CASSFNTGDREQYF. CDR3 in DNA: TGTGCCAGCAGCTTTAATACGGGAGATCGTGAGCAGTACTTC.

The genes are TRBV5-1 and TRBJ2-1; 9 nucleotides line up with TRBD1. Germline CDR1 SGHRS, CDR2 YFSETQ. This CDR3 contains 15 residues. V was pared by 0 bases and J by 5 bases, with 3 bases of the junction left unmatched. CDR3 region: CASSLAQGAHNEQFF. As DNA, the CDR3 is TGCGCCAGCAGCTTGGCACAGGGGGCTCACAATGAGCAGTTCTTC. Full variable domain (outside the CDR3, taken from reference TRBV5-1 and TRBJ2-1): KAGVTQTPRYLIKTRGQQVTLSCSPISGHRSVSWYQQTPGQGLQFLFEYFSETQRNKGNFPGRFSGRQFSNSRSEMNVSTLELGDSALYLCASSLAQGAHNEQFFGPGTRLTVL.

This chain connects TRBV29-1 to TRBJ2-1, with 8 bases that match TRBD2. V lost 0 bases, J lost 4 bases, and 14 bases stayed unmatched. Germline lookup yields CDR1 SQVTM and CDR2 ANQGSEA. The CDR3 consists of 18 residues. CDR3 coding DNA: TGCAGCGTTGAAGATTGGAGTGGGGGCGGGAGGCAGTACAATGAGCAGTTCTTC. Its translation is CSVEDWSGGGRQYNEQFF.

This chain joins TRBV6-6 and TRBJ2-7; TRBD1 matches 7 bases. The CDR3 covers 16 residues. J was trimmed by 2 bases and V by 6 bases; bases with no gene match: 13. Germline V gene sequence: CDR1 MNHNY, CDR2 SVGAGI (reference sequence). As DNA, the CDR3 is TGTGCCAGCAGAGACCAAAACAGGGGAGCGACCTACGAGCAGTACTTC. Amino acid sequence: CASRDQNRGATYEQYF.

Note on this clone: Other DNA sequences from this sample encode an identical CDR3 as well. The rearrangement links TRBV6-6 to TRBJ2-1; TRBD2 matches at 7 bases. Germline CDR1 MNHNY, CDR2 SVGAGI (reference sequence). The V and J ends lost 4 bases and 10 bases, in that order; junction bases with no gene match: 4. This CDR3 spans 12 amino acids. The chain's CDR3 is CASSSPAGEQFF. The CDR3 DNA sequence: TGTGCCAGCAGTTCTCCAGCGGGGGAGCAGTTCTTC.

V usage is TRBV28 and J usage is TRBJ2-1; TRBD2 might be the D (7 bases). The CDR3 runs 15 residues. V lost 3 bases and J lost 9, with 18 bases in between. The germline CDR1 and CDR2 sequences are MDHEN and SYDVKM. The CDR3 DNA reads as TGTGCCAGCAGTTTTGGGACTACAGGGATCGGTGAGCAGTTCTTC. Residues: CASSFGTTGIGEQFF.